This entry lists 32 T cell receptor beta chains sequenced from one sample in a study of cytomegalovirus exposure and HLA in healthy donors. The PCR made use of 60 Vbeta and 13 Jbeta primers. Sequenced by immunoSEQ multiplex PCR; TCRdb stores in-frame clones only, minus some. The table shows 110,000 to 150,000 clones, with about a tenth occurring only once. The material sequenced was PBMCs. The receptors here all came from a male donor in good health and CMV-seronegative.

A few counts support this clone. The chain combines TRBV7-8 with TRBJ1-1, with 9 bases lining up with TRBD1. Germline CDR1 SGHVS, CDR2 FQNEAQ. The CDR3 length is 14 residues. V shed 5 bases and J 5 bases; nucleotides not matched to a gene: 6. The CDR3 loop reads CASSIRQGGTEAFF. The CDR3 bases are TGTGCCAGCAGCATTCGACAGGGGGGAACTGAAGCTTTCTTT.

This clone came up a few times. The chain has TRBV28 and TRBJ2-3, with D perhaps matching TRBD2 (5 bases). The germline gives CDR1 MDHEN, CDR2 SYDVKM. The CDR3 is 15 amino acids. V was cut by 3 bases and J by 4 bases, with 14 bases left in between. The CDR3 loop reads CASSFSDGGPDTQYF. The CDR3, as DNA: TGTGCCAGCAGTTTCTCGGACGGAGGCCCAGATACGCAGTATTTT.

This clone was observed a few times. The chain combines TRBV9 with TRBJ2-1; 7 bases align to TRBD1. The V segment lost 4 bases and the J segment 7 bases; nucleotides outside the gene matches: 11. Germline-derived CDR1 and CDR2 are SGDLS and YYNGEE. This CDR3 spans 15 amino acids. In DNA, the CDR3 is TGTGCCAGCAGCCGTGGTCCAGGGGGTGGAAATGAGCAGTTCTTC. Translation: CASSRGPGGGNEQFF.

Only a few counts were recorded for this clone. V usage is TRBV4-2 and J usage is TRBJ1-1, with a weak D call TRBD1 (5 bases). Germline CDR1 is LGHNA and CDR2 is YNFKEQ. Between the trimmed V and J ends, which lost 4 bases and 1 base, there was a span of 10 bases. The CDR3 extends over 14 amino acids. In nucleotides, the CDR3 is TGTGCCAGCAGCCCCGGGGGGACGAACACTGAAGCTTTCTTT. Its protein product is CASSPGGTNTEAFF.

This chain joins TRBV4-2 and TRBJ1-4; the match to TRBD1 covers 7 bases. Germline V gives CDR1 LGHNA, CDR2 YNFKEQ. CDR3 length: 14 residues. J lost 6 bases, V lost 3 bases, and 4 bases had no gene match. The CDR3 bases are TGTGCCAGCAGCCAGAAGACAGGGTATGAAAAACTGTTTTTT. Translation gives CASSQKTGYEKLFF.

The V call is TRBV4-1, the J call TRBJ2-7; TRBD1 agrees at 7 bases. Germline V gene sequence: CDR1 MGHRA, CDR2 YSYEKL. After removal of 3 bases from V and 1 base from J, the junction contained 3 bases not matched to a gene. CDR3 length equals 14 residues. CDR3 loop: CASSHRTGSYEQYF. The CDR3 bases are TGCGCCAGCAGCCACAGGACAGGTTCCTACGAGCAGTACTTC.

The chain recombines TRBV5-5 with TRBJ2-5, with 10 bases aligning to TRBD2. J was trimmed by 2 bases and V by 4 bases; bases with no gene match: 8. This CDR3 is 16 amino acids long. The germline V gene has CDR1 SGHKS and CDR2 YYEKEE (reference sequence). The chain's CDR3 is CASSVQGTSAQETQYF. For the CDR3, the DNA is TGTGCCAGCAGCGTACAGGGGACTAGCGCTCAAGAGACCCAGTACTTC.

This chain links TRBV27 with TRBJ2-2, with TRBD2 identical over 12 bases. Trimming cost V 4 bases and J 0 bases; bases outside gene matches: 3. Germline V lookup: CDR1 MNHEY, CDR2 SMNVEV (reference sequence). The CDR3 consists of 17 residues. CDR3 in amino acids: CASSSGLAGPNTGELFF. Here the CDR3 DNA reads TGTGCCAGCAGTTCCGGACTAGCGGGACCGAACACCGGGGAGCTGTTTTTT.

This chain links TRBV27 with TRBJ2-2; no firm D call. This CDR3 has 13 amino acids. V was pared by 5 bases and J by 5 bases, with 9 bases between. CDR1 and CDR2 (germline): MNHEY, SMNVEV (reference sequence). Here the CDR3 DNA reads TGTGCCAGCAGTCCTACTGAGACCGGGGAGCTGTTTTTT. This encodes CASSPTETGELFF.

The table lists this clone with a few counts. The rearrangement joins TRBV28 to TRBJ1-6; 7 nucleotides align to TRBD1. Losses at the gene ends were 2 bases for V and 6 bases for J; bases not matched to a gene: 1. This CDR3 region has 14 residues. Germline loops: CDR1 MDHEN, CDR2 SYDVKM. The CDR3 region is CASSLTGANSPLHF. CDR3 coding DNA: TGTGCCAGCAGTTTAACAGGGGCTAATTCACCCCTCCACTTT.

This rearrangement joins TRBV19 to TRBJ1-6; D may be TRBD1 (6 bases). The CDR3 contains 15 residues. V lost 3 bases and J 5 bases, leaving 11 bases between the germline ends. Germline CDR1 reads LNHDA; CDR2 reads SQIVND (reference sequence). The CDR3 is CASSITDSDNSPLHF. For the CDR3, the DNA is TGTGCCAGTAGTATCACGGACAGTGATAATTCACCCCTCCACTTT.

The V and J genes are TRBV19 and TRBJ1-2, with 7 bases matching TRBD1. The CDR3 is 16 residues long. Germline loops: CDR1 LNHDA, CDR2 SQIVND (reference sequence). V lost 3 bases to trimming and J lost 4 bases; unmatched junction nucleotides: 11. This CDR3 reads CASSIPDRATSYGYTF. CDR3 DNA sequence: TGTGCCAGTAGTATCCCCGACAGGGCCACTTCCTATGGCTACACCTTC.

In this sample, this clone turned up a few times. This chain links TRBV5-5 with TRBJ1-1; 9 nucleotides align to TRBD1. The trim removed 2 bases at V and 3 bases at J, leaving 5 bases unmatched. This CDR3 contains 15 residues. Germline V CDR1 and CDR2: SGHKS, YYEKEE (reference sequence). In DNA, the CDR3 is TGTGCCAGCAGCTTACAGGGGGCGCAGTACACTGAAGCTTTCTTT. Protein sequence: CASSLQGAQYTEAFF.

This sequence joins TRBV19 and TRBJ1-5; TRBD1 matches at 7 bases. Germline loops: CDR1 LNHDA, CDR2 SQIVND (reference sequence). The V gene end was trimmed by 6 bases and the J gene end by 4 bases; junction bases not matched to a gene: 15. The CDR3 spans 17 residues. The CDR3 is CASSPPWRTGLNQPQHF. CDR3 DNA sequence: TGTGCCAGTAGCCCCCCCTGGAGGACAGGCCTAAATCAGCCCCAGCATTTT.

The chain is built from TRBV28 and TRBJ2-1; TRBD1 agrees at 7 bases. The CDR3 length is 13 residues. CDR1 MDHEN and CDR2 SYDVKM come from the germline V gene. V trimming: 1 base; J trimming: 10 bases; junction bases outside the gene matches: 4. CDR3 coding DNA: TGTGCCAGCAGTTTATCCGGGACAGACGAGCAGTTCTTC. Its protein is CASSLSGTDEQFF.

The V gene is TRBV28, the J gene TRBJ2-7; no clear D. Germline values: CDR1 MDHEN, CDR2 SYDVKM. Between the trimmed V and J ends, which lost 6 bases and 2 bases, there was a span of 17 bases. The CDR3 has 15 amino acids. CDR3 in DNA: TGTGCCAGCAGCCGTCCCGGCGGAAACGCCTACGAGCAGTACTTC. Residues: CASSRPGGNAYEQYF.

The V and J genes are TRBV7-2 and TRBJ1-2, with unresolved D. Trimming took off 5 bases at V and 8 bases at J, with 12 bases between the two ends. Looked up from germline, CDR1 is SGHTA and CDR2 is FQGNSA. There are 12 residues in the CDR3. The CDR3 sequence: CASSPLRNGYTF. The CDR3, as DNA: TGTGCCAGCAGCCCGCTCAGAAACGGCTACACCTTC.

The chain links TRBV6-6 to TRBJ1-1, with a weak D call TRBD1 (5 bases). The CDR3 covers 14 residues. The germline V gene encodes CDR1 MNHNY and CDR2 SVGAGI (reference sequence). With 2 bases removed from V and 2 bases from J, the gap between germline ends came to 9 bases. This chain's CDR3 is CASSYGGGNTEAFF. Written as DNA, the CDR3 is TGTGCCAGCAGTTACGGCGGGGGTAACACTGAAGCTTTCTTT.

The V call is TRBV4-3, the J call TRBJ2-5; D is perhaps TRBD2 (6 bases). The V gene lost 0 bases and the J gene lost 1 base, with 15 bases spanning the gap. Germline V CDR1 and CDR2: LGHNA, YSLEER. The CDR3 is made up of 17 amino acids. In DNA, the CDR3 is TGCGCCAGCAGCCAAGAAGTGCTGACGGGAGCCCAAGAGACCCAGTACTTC. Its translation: CASSQEVLTGAQETQYF.

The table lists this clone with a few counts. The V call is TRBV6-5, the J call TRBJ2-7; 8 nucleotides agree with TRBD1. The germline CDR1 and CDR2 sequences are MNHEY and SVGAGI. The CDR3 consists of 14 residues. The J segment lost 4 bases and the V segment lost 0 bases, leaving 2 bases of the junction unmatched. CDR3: CASSYSQGAYEQYF. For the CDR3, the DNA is TGTGCCAGCAGTTACTCTCAGGGGGCTTACGAGCAGTACTTC.

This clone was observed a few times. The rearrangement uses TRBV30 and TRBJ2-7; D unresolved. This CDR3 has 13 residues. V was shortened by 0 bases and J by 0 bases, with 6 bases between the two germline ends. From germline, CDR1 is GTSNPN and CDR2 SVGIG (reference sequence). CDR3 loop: CAWSVKYSYEQYF. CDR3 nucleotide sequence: TGTGCCTGGAGTGTTAAATACTCCTACGAGCAGTACTTC.

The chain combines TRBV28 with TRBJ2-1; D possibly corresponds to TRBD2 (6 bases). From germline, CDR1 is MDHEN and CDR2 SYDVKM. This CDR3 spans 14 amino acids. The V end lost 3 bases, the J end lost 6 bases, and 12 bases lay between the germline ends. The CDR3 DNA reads TGTGCCAGCAGTTTTGCGGGGTTAGTCAATGAGCAGTTCTTC. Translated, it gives CASSFAGLVNEQFF.

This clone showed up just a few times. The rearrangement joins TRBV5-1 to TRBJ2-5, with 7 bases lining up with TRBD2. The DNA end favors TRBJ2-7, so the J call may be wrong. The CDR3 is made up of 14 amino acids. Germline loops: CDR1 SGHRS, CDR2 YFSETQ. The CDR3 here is CASSLEGDYDEQYF. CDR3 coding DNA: TGCGCCAGCAGCTTGGAAGGGGACTACGACGAGCAGTACTTC.

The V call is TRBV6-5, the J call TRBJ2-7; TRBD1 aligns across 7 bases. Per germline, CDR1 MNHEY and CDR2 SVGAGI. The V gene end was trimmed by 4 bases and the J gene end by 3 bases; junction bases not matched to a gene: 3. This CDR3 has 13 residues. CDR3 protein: CASSSDRFYEQYF. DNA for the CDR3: TGTGCCAGCAGTTCGGACAGGTTCTACGAGCAGTACTTC.

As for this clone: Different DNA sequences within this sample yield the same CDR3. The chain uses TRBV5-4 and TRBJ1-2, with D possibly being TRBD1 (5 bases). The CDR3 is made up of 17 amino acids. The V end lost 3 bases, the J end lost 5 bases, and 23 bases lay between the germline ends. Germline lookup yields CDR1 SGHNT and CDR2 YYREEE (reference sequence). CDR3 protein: CASSWGESGSLGYGYTF. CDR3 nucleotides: TGTGCCAGCAGCTGGGGGGAGTCCGGGAGCCTCGGGTATGGCTACACCTTC.

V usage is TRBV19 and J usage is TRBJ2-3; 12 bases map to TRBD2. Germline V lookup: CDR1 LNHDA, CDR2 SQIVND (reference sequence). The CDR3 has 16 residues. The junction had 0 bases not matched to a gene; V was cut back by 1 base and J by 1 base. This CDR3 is CASSIGTSGGTDTQYF. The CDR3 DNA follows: TGTGCCAGTAGTATAGGGACTAGCGGGGGCACAGATACGCAGTATTTT.

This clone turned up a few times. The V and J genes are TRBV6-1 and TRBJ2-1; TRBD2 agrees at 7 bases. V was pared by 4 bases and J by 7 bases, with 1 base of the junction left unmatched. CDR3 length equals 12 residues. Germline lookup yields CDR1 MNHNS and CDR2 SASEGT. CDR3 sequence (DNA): TGTGCCAGCAGTGGGGGGGGAAATGAGCAGTTCTTC. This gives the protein CASSGGGNEQFF.

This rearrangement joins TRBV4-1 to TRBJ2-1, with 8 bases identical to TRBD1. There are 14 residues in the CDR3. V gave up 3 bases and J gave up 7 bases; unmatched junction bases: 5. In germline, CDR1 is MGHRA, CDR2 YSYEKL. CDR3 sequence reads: CASSQWTGMNEQFF. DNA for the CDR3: TGCGCCAGCAGCCAGTGGACAGGGATGAATGAGCAGTTCTTC.

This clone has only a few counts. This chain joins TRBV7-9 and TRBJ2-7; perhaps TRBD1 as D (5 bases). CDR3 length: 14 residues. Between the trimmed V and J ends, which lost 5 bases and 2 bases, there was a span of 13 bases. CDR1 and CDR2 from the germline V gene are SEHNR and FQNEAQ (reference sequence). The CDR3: CASSLVTGPYEQYF. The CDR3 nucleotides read TGTGCCAGCAGCCTAGTAACAGGCCCCTACGAGCAGTACTTC.

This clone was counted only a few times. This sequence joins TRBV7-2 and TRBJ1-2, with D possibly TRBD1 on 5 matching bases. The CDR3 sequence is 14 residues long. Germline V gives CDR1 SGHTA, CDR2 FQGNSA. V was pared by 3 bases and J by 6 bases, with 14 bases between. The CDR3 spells CASSFVGGGDGYTF. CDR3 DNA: TGTGCCAGCAGCTTTGTCGGTGGGGGGGATGGCTACACCTTC.

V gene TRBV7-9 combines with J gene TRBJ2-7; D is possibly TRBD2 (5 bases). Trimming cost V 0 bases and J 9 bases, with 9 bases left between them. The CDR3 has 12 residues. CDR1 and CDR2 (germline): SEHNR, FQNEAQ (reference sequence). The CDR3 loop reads CASSLAQRGQYF. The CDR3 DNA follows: TGTGCCAGCAGCTTAGCTCAACGGGGGCAGTACTTC. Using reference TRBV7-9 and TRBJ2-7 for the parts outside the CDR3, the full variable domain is DTGVSQNPRHKITKRGQNVTFRCDPISEHNRLYWYRQTLGQGPEFLTYFQNEAQLEKSRLLSDRFSAERPKGSFSTLEIQRTEQGDSAMYLCASSLAQRGQYFGPGTRLTVT.

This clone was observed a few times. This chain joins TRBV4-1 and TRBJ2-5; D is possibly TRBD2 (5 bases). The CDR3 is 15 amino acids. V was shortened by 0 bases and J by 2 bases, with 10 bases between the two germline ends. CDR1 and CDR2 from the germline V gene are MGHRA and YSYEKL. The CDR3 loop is CASSQEWPGQETQYF. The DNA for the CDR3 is TGCGCCAGCAGCCAAGAATGGCCGGGACAAGAGACCCAGTACTTC.